The rows below give T cell receptor beta chains drawn from one sample of a study of cytomegalovirus exposure and HLA in healthy donors. Repertoires were generated with immunoSEQ multiplex PCR, while TCRdb's copy carries only in-frame clones and drops some. Of about 110,000 clones in the sample, over 65% were seen once. The sample consisted of PBMCs. The receptors derive from a woman in her thirties or forties in good health and CMV-seropositive. The CDR3 runs from the conserved cysteine through the conserved F or W. Fields, in order: D gene, clone size, J gene, V gene, CDR3 protein, CDR3 DNA. The D gene is left open where the match is weak. Rows give clone size only sometimes, using once, few, many, or a class for an expanded clone.

d_call: TRBD1
clone_size: once
j_call: TRBJ1-5
v_call: TRBV30
cdr3_aa: CAWSVGPGGPRGNQPQHF
cdr3_nt: TGTGCCTGGAGTGTAGGGCCAGGGGGGCCGAGAGGCAATCAGCCCCAGCATTTT

d_call: .
clone_size: .
j_call: TRBJ2-3
v_call: TRBV7-2
cdr3_aa: CASSTSYAGTTQYF
cdr3_nt: TGTGCCAGCAGCACCAGTTATGCGGGGACCACGCAGTATTTT

d_call: .
clone_size: .
j_call: TRBJ1-2
v_call: TRBV7-9
cdr3_aa: CASSRGNYGYTF
cdr3_nt: TGTGCCAGCAGCCGAGGGAACTATGGCTACACCTTC

d_call: .
clone_size: .
j_call: TRBJ1-1
v_call: TRBV7-7
cdr3_aa: CATPDPAATEAFF
cdr3_nt: TGTGCTACCCCAGATCCCGCCGCCACTGAAGCTTTCTTT

d_call: .
clone_size: .
j_call: TRBJ1-1
v_call: TRBV30
cdr3_aa: CAWSGNRLNTEAFF
cdr3_nt: TGTGCCTGGAGTGGTAACAGATTGAACACTGAAGCTTTCTTT

d_call: .
clone_size: .
j_call: TRBJ1-1
v_call: TRBV6-1
cdr3_aa: CASCRLGGADTEAFF
cdr3_nt: TGTGCCAGCTGTCGACTCGGGGGGGCGGACACTGAAGCTTTCTTT

d_call: TRBD2
clone_size: .
j_call: TRBJ2-7
v_call: TRBV5-1
cdr3_aa: CASSWTSSVSYEQYF
cdr3_nt: TGCGCCAGCAGCTGGACTAGTTCCGTCTCCTACGAGCAGTACTTC

d_call: TRBD1
clone_size: .
j_call: TRBJ2-7
v_call: TRBV11-3
cdr3_aa: CASSLPGQGAVSYEQYF
cdr3_nt: TGTGCCAGCAGCCTGCCGGGACAGGGGGCGGTCTCCTACGAGCAGTACTTC

d_call: .
clone_size: .
j_call: TRBJ2-1
v_call: TRBV28
cdr3_aa: CASSLLDIAFF
cdr3_nt: TGTGCCAGCAGTTTATTGGACATCGCGTTCTTC

d_call: .
clone_size: .
j_call: TRBJ2-2
v_call: TRBV2
cdr3_aa: CASSGGKTDGSGELFF
cdr3_nt: TGTGCCAGCAGTGGGGGCAAGACTGACGGGTCCGGGGAGCTGTTTTTT

d_call: TRBD2
clone_size: .
j_call: TRBJ2-1
v_call: TRBV11-3
cdr3_aa: CASSLEWLAGNEQFF
cdr3_nt: TGTGCCAGCAGCTTAGAGTGGCTAGCGGGCAATGAGCAGTTCTTC

d_call: .
clone_size: .
j_call: TRBJ2-7
v_call: TRBV5-4
cdr3_aa: CASSEDGTSYEQYF
cdr3_nt: TGTGCCAGCAGCGAGGACGGTACTAGCTACGAGCAGTACTTC

d_call: TRBD1
clone_size: .
j_call: TRBJ2-1
v_call: TRBV9
cdr3_aa: CASSPGDRRYNEQFF
cdr3_nt: TGTGCCAGCAGCCCCGGGGACAGGCGCTACAATGAGCAGTTCTTC

d_call: .
clone_size: .
j_call: TRBJ1-4
v_call: TRBV4-2
cdr3_aa: CASSLNGGDNEKLFF
cdr3_nt: TGTGCCAGCAGCCTCAACGGGGGTGATAATGAAAAACTGTTTTTT

d_call: .
clone_size: .
j_call: TRBJ2-7
v_call: TRBV12-2
cdr3_aa: CASRFPRGLAADEQYF
cdr3_nt: TGTGCAAGTCGCTTCCCTCGGGGACTAGCTGCTGACGAGCAGTACTTC

d_call: TRBD2
clone_size: .
j_call: TRBJ2-5
v_call: TRBV5-1
cdr3_aa: CASSLALAGGYETQYF
cdr3_nt: TGCGCCAGCAGCTTGGCTCTAGCGGGGGGTTACGAGACCCAGTACTTC

d_call: .
clone_size: .
j_call: TRBJ1-1
v_call: TRBV18
cdr3_aa: CASSPQTPNTEAFF
cdr3_nt: TGTGCCAGCTCACCCCAGACACCCAACACTGAAGCTTTCTTT

d_call: .
clone_size: .
j_call: TRBJ1-2
v_call: TRBV9
cdr3_aa: CASSTGKGYTF
cdr3_nt: TGTGCCAGCAGCACAGGGAAGGGCTACACCTTC

d_call: .
clone_size: few
j_call: TRBJ2-5
v_call: TRBV2
cdr3_aa: CASRSEVGETQYF
cdr3_nt: TGTGCCAGCAGATCCGAGGTAGGAGAGACCCAGTACTTC

d_call: TRBD1
clone_size: .
j_call: TRBJ2-7
v_call: TRBV4-3
cdr3_aa: CASSQGTGVSEQYF
cdr3_nt: TGCGCCAGCAGCCAAGGAACAGGGGTGAGTGAGCAGTACTTC

d_call: .
clone_size: .
j_call: TRBJ2-1
v_call: TRBV5-4
cdr3_aa: CASSSTGDNEQFF
cdr3_nt: TGTGCCAGCAGCTCTACGGGGGACAATGAGCAGTTCTTC

d_call: .
clone_size: .
j_call: TRBJ2-3
v_call: TRBV7-9
cdr3_aa: CASSLYTDTQYF
cdr3_nt: TGTGCCAGCAGCCTTTACACAGATACGCAGTATTTT

d_call: .
clone_size: few
j_call: TRBJ1-5
v_call: TRBV7-9
cdr3_aa: CASSSRERNQPQHF
cdr3_nt: TGTGCCAGCAGCTCCCGGGAGCGAAATCAGCCCCAGCATTTT

d_call: .
clone_size: .
j_call: TRBJ2-1
v_call: TRBV9
cdr3_aa: CASSVATAIAAYNEQFF
cdr3_nt: TGTGCCAGCAGCGTAGCTACGGCAATAGCGGCCTACAATGAGCAGTTCTTC

d_call: .
clone_size: .
j_call: TRBJ1-2
v_call: TRBV5-1
cdr3_aa: CASSPGEASGYGYTF
cdr3_nt: TGCGCCAGCAGCCCAGGAGAAGCGAGCGGCTATGGCTACACCTTC

d_call: .
clone_size: .
j_call: TRBJ1-3
v_call: TRBV11-1
cdr3_aa: CASSNRRNTIYF
cdr3_nt: TGTGCCAGCAGCAACAGAAGAAACACCATATATTTT

d_call: .
clone_size: .
j_call: TRBJ1-2
v_call: TRBV27
cdr3_aa: CASRGSGYTF
cdr3_nt: TGTGCCAGCCGGGGTAGTGGCTACACCTTC

d_call: .
clone_size: .
j_call: TRBJ1-1
v_call: TRBV6-8
cdr3_aa: CASSTHLSTEAFF
cdr3_nt: TGTGCCAGCAGTACTCACCTGAGCACTGAAGCTTTCTTT

d_call: TRBD1
clone_size: .
j_call: TRBJ1-6
v_call: TRBV7-8
cdr3_aa: CASRGQNNSPLHF
cdr3_nt: TGTGCCAGCCGGGGACAGAATAATTCACCCCTCCACTTT

d_call: TRBD2
clone_size: .
j_call: TRBJ2-7
v_call: TRBV27
cdr3_aa: CASRSGLVSYEQYF
cdr3_nt: TGTGCCAGCCGATCGGGACTAGTTTCTTACGAGCAGTACTTC

d_call: TRBD1
clone_size: .
j_call: TRBJ1-6
v_call: TRBV7-2
cdr3_aa: CASSSRQGDSPLHF
cdr3_nt: TGTGCCAGCAGCTCCCGACAGGGAGATTCACCCCTCCACTTT

d_call: TRBD2
clone_size: .
j_call: TRBJ2-5
v_call: TRBV14
cdr3_aa: CASSPGLAGGRGETQYF
cdr3_nt: TGTGCCAGCAGCCCAGGACTAGCGGGAGGTCGAGGGGAGACCCAGTACTTC

d_call: .
clone_size: .
j_call: TRBJ1-1
v_call: TRBV7-6
cdr3_aa: CASSLSWASGQQNTEAFF
cdr3_nt: TGTGCCAGCAGCTTAAGTTGGGCGTCTGGGCAGCAGAACACTGAAGCTTTCTTT

d_call: TRBD1
clone_size: once
j_call: TRBJ2-2
v_call: TRBV6-1
cdr3_aa: CASSEYGRGRAGELFF
cdr3_nt: TGTGCCAGCAGTGAATACGGCAGGGGGCGCGCCGGGGAGCTGTTTTTT

d_call: .
clone_size: .
j_call: TRBJ2-1
v_call: TRBV2
cdr3_aa: CASSLTSFWGDEQFF
cdr3_nt: TGTGCCAGCAGCCTTACTAGCTTTTGGGGGGATGAGCAGTTCTTC

d_call: TRBD2
clone_size: .
j_call: TRBJ2-7
v_call: TRBV7-2
cdr3_aa: CASSLGLLGSYEQYF
cdr3_nt: TGTGCCAGCAGCCTGGGACTATTGGGCTCCTACGAGCAGTACTTC

d_call: TRBD1
clone_size: .
j_call: TRBJ1-6
v_call: TRBV7-3
cdr3_aa: CASSTGQSNSPLHF
cdr3_nt: TGTGCCAGCAGCACGGGACAGTCTAATTCACCCCTCCACTTT

d_call: .
clone_size: .
j_call: TRBJ2-3
v_call: TRBV28
cdr3_aa: CASSPPGDSNTQYF
cdr3_nt: TGTGCCAGCAGTCCACCGGGGGATTCGAATACGCAGTATTTT

d_call: .
clone_size: .
j_call: TRBJ2-7
v_call: TRBV18
cdr3_aa: CASSPFFPPVTAKWCYEQYF
cdr3_nt: TGTGCCAGCTCACCGTTTTTCCCCCCCGTGACAGCTAAGTGGTGCTACGAGCAGTACTTC

d_call: .
clone_size: .
j_call: TRBJ2-7
v_call: TRBV25-1
cdr3_aa: CASSLLPYEQYF
cdr3_nt: TGTGCCAGCAGTCTTCTCCCGTACGAGCAGTACTTC

d_call: .
clone_size: .
j_call: TRBJ2-5
v_call: TRBV7-3
cdr3_aa: CASSPRAGGRTQYF
cdr3_nt: TGTGCCAGCAGCCCAAGGGCAGGCGGGCGGACCCAGTACTTC

d_call: .
clone_size: few
j_call: TRBJ1-1
v_call: TRBV20-1
cdr3_aa: CSAGGDTEAFF
cdr3_nt: TGCAGTGCCGGGGGGGACACTGAAGCTTTCTTT

d_call: TRBD2
clone_size: .
j_call: TRBJ2-3
v_call: TRBV5-4
cdr3_aa: CASSLGLAGQSTDTQYF
cdr3_nt: TGTGCCAGCAGCTTGGGGCTAGCGGGGCAAAGCACAGATACGCAGTATTTT

d_call: .
clone_size: .
j_call: TRBJ2-5
v_call: TRBV5-1
cdr3_aa: CASSLGGGGETQYF
cdr3_nt: TGCGCCAGCAGCTTGGGTGGGGGCGGCGAGACCCAGTACTTC

d_call: .
clone_size: .
j_call: TRBJ1-6
v_call: TRBV30
cdr3_aa: CAWSDQAGRNSPLHF
cdr3_nt: TGTGCCTGGAGTGACCAAGCGGGGCGGAATTCACCCCTCCACTTT